This T cell receptor beta chain was retrieved from a study of T-cell reconstitution after alpha-beta-depleted transplantation in children. Points from the study as a whole: Fresh T-cell production supplied most of the T-cell counts and diversity seen one year after transplant.

This clonotype has a handful of counts. What it binds is not known. This sample's TCRbeta library carried unique molecular identifier barcodes. One entry per CDR3 protein results from TCRdb running MiXCR on the PCR reads. There are over 100,000 distinct CDR3 sequences in the sample; 6% occur only once, and around 5.6% lies in the top ten. CDR3 length: 16 amino acids. V dropped 4 bases and J dropped 3 bases, with 17 bases sitting between them. In germline, CDR1 is MNHNS, CDR2 SASEGT. Specimen: PBMCs, mostly from graft donor cells, collected 60 days after TCRalphabeta/CD19-depleted stem cell transplant. This sequence originates from a female patient between 2 and 10 years old who had a stem cell transplant for Fanconi anemia, so the T cells may come from the graft donor. The chain carries TRBV6-1 and TRBJ2-3, with D possibly being TRBD1 (6 bases). CDR3 sequence: CASSVGQGIGTDTQYF. CDR3 DNA: TGTGCCAGCAGTGTCGGGCAGGGGATCGGGACAGATACGCAGTATTTT.